This passage covers 30 T cell receptor beta chains from one sample sequenced in a study of blood T cells in healthy people across ages. Using a J-beta primer mix together with a sample-barcoded 5' primer, a second PCR was run for roughly 6 to 11 cycles. TCRdb re-called the 5' RACE reads through MiXCR, storing one row per CDR3 protein. Among some 790,000 distinct CDR3 sequences, more than 25% were seen once, and the ten largest hold roughly 17%. The sample consisted of blood. The receptors here all came from a woman older than 75 in good health.

There are many counts of this clonotype. The CDR3 DNA reads TGTGCCAGCGACAGGGGAGGCTTGAAGGCCGGCTACACCTTC. This sequence encodes CASDRGGLKAGYTF. The chain recombines TRBV12-3 or TRBV12-4 with TRBJ1-2; 8 nucleotides line up with TRBD1. V was clipped by 8 bases and J by 8 bases; unmatched bases: 13. The CDR3 is made up of 14 amino acids.

This clonotype came up many times. The chain combines TRBV7-2 with TRBJ2-7; D unresolved. CDR1 is SGHTA and CDR2 is FQGNSA in the germline V gene. The CDR3 runs 14 residues. V was cut by 2 bases and J by 4 bases, with 12 bases left in between. DNA of the CDR3: TGTGCCAGCAGCTTACATCCAGGCTCTTACGAGCAGTACTTC. The encoded protein is CASSLHPGSYEQYF. Drawing the rest from reference TRBV7-2 and TRBJ2-7, the complete variable domain is GAGVSQSPSNKVTEKGKDVELRCDPISGHTALYWYRQSLGQGLEFLIYFQGNSAPDKSGLPSDRFSAERTGGSVSTLTIQRTQQEDSAVYLCASSLHPGSYEQYFGPGTRLTVT.

This clonotype was counted at least ten times. The rearrangement joins TRBV10-2 to TRBJ1-2; no clear D. Looked up from germline, CDR1 is WSHSY and CDR2 is SAAADI. With 5 bases removed from V and 6 bases from J, the gap between germline ends came to 13 bases. This CDR3 has 13 amino acids. The CDR3 spells CASSFFLHDGYTF. The CDR3 nucleotides are TGCGCCAGCAGTTTTTTCCTACATGATGGCTACACCTTC.

The chain is built from TRBV7-2 and TRBJ2-7; 8 bases agree with TRBD2. The J segment lost 10 bases and the V segment lost 1 base, leaving 9 bases of the junction unmatched. Per the germline V gene, CDR1 is SGHTA and CDR2 is FQGNSA. The CDR3 covers 14 residues. The CDR3, as DNA: TGTGCCAGCAGCTTAGAAGCTATTGGGACTAGTCAGTACTTC. Its translation is CASSLEAIGTSQYF.

This clonotype has only a few counts. The CDR3 sequence is CASSPGPAGNQPQHF. As DNA, the CDR3 is TGTGCCAGCAGCCCCGGTCCTGCAGGCAATCAGCCCCAGCATTTT. The J gene is TRBJ1-5, the V gene TRBV9; D remains unclear. The CDR3 has 15 residues. Trimming removed 4 bases at V and 2 bases at J, with 13 bases between. In germline, CDR1 is SGDLS, CDR2 YYNGEE.

This clonotype was found a few times. V and J are TRBV18 and TRBJ1-6; D is uncertain. Germline V lookup: CDR1 KGHSH, CDR2 LQKENI. The CDR3 loop spans 13 amino acids. Between the trimmed V and J ends, which lost 1 base and 6 bases, there was a span of 4 bases. The DNA of the CDR3 is TGTGCCAGCTCACCACTGTCTAATTCACCCCTCCACTTT. This encodes CASSPLSNSPLHF. Using reference TRBV18 and TRBJ1-6 for the parts outside the CDR3, the full variable domain is NAGVMQNPRHLVRRRGQEARLRCSPMKGHSHVYWYRQLPEEGLKFMVYLQKENIIDESGMPKERFSAEFPKEGPSILRIQQVVRGDSAAYFCASSPLSNSPLHFGNGTRLTVT.

Comments on this clonotype: This may stem from a read error, because a much larger clone lies one nucleotide away. The chain joins TRBV20-1 to TRBJ1-1; D remains unclear. Germline-derived CDR1 and CDR2 are DFQATT and SNEGSKA (reference sequence). V gave up 6 bases and J gave up 4 bases, with 18 bases separating them. The CDR3 sequence is 14 residues long. CDR3 residues: CSAPRTSLSTEAFF. CDR3 DNA: TGCAGTGCCCCCCGGACCAGCCTGAGCACTGAAGCTTTCTTT.

On this clonotype itself: Being one base from a much bigger clone, this may be a read error. The rearrangement links TRBV7-2 to TRBJ2-1, with 13 bases matching TRBD2. The CDR3 consists of 15 residues. The V gene's germline CDR1 is SGHTA and CDR2 FQGNSA. Trimming removed 5 bases from V and 9 bases from J; junction bases left unmatched: 7. CDR3 nucleotide sequence: TGTGCCAGCAGCAAACTAGCGGGGGGGCGAAGTGAGCAGTTCTTC. Residues: CASSKLAGGRSEQFF. Using reference TRBV7-2 and TRBJ2-1 for the parts outside the CDR3, the full variable domain is GAGVSQSPSNKVTEKGKDVELRCDPISGHTALYWYRQSLGQGLEFLIYFQGNSAPDKSGLPSDRFSAERTGGSVSTLTIQRTQQEDSAVYLCASSKLAGGRSEQFFGPGTRLTVL.

A single count supports this clonotype. A much larger clone differs by one base, so this may be a read error. The chain joins TRBV3-1 to TRBJ2-1, with no clear D. Trimming pared 5 bases from V and 13 bases from J, leaving 21 bases between. CDR3 length equals 14 residues. Germline V gene sequence: CDR1 LGHDT, CDR2 YNNKEL (reference sequence). The chain's CDR3 is CASSNSRLSTLQFF. The CDR3 DNA is TGTGCCAGCAGCAACTCACGACTCTCGACTTTACAGTTCTTC.

On this clonotype itself: Given a much more abundant clone one base away, this may be a read error. The chain joins TRBV12-3 or TRBV12-4 to TRBJ1-4; the D gene is possibly TRBD1 (5 bases). V dropped 6 bases and J dropped 5 bases, with 13 bases sitting between them. The CDR3 has 14 amino acids. CDR3 protein: CASRKGTGNEKLFF. The CDR3 coding sequence is TGTGCCAGCAGAAAGGGGACGGGGAATGAAAAACTGTTTTTT.

Ten or more counts support this clonotype. CDR3: CATSRDTWGSDEQYF. The CDR3, as DNA: TGTGCCACCAGCAGAGATACATGGGGATCGGACGAGCAGTACTTC. V gene TRBV15 combines with J gene TRBJ2-7; no definite D call. V lost 0 bases and J lost 5, with 14 bases in between. Per the germline V gene, CDR1 is LNHNV and CDR2 is YYDKDF (reference sequence). CDR3 length equals 15 residues.

This chain links TRBV20-1 with TRBJ1-6; 8 nucleotides align to TRBD1. With V trimmed by 3 bases and J by 5 bases, 6 bases remained unmatched. Germline values: CDR1 DFQATT, CDR2 SNEGSKA (reference sequence). There are 15 residues in the CDR3. CDR3 residues: CSASKQGVNNSPLHF. CDR3 bases: TGCAGTGCTAGCAAACAGGGGGTTAATAATTCACCCCTCCACTTT.

Ten or more counts support this clonotype. The rearrangement links TRBV20-1 to TRBJ2-3, with D perhaps given as TRBD1 or TRBD2 (5 bases each). Between the trimmed V and J ends, which lost 1 base and 8 bases, there was a span of 10 bases. Looked up from germline, CDR1 is DFQATT and CDR2 is SNEGSKA (reference sequence). The length of the CDR3 is 12 residues. The CDR3 is CSARGGVVTQYF. The DNA of the CDR3 is TGCAGTGCTAGAGGAGGGGTGGTTACGCAGTATTTT.

The genes are TRBV7-2 and TRBJ2-1; the match to TRBD2 covers 10 bases. With V trimmed by 5 bases and J by 4 bases, 11 bases remained unmatched. The CDR3 length is 17 residues. CDR1 SGHTA and CDR2 FQGNSA come from the germline V gene. Written as DNA, the CDR3 is TGTGCCAGCAGCCCACCTAGCGGGGGCCCTGGGTACAATGAGCAGTTCTTC. It codes for CASSPPSGGPGYNEQFF.

As concerns this clonotype: At one end, the junction sequence differs from germline, possibly due to a read error. The DNA for the CDR3 is TGTGCCACCAGTGATTTATCTAGCGGGGGGTACAATGAGCAGGTCTTC. Residues: CATSDLSSGGYNEQVF. This rearrangement joins TRBV24-1 to TRBJ2-1; 11 bases align to TRBD2. The V gene's germline CDR1 is KGHDR and CDR2 SFDVKD. The CDR3 length is 16 residues.

This clonotype came up a few times. One end of the junction varies from germline; a read error may be responsible. The chain uses TRBV9 and TRBJ2-1; TRBD1 agrees at 7 bases. The CDR3 is 15 amino acids. The germline CDR1 and CDR2 sequences are SGDLS and YYNGEE. For the CDR3, the DNA is TGTGCCGGCAGCGCGGACAGGCTTTCCTACAATGAGCAGTTCTTC. It encodes CAGSADRLSYNEQFF.

As regards this clonotype: A much larger clone differs from this one at a single base, so this may be a read error. The V and J genes are TRBV6-5 and TRBJ2-1; D not certain. Trimming cost V 7 bases and J 7 bases, with 14 bases left between them. CDR3 length: 13 amino acids. CDR1 is MNHEY and CDR2 is SVGAGI in the germline V gene. The CDR3: CASTSYDRNEQFF. The CDR3 DNA reads TGTGCCAGCACCAGTTACGATAGGAATGAGCAGTTCTTC.

Points on this clonotype: A much larger clone differs from this one at a single base, so this may be a read error. This chain uses TRBV4-2 with TRBJ2-5; 7 bases agree with TRBD1. The CDR3 covers 14 residues. The V gene's germline CDR1 is LGHNA and CDR2 YNFKEQ. CDR3 residues: CASSHLGQEETQDF. The CDR3 DNA reads as TGTGCCAGCAGCCACCTTGGACAGGAAGAGACCCAGGACTTC.

In its sample, this clonotype was seen many times. The V gene is TRBV20-1, the J gene TRBJ2-3; 11 bases are shared with TRBD2. The length of the CDR3 is 14 residues. The germline V gene has CDR1 DFQATT and CDR2 SNEGSKA (reference sequence). V gave up 3 bases and J gave up 5 bases; unmatched junction bases: 4. The CDR3 loop reads CSASPGTSGDTQYF. The CDR3 nucleotides read TGCAGTGCTAGCCCCGGGACTAGCGGAGATACGCAGTATTTT.

This clonotype has more than one count but fewer than ten. A much more abundant neighbour one base away suggests this may be a read error. In nucleotides, the CDR3 is TGTGCCAGCAGCGTAGAACAGCCAGGTACGCAGTATTTT. This encodes CASSVEQPGTQYF. The chain has TRBV9 and TRBJ2-3; D uncertain. The V and J ends lost 0 bases and 8 bases respectively, with 10 bases between them. This CDR3 has 13 residues. Germline V lookup: CDR1 SGDLS, CDR2 YYNGEE.

As to this clonotype: It may be a read error: a sequence one base away is much more abundant. This rearrangement joins TRBV4-3 to TRBJ2-7; TRBD1 matches 7 bases. The junction had 15 bases not matched to a gene; V was cut back by 3 bases and J by 7 bases. CDR3 length: 16 amino acids. Germline V gene data show CDR1 as LGHNA and CDR2 as YSLEER. Written as DNA, the CDR3 is TGCGCCAGCAGCCACCAATCTGAGGGGGCCTTCAATGAGCAGTACTTC. This sequence encodes CASSHQSEGAFNEQYF.

Turning to this clonotype: This CDR3 fails to terminate in the conserved phenylalanine or tryptophan, so it likely reflects a read error. V gene TRBV5-5 combines with J gene TRBJ2-3; no reliable D call. The CDR3 is 14 amino acids. Germline V CDR1 and CDR2: SGHKS, YYEKEE (reference sequence). The V and J ends lost 0 bases and 1 base respectively, with 6 bases between them. The DNA for the CDR3 is TGTGCCAGCAGCTTGGCCCAGGGCACAGATACGCAGTATTGT. The encoded protein is CASSLAQGTDTQYC.

This clonotype was counted at least ten times. J is TRBJ2-5 and V is TRBV10-1; 10 positions match TRBD1. The CDR3 totals 14 residues. Germline V gene lookup returns CDR1 WNHNN and CDR2 SYGVQD (reference sequence). The ends lost 4 bases at V and 4 bases at J; junction bases unmatched: 3. The CDR3 DNA reads TGCGCCAGCAGTGCCCGGGACAGGGGAGAGACCCAGTACTTC. Protein: CASSARDRGETQYF.

The chain uses TRBV7-2 and TRBJ2-5; no clear D. V lost 1 base and J lost 0, with 9 bases in between. CDR1 SGHTA and CDR2 FQGNSA come from the germline V gene. The CDR3 has 15 residues. The DNA for the CDR3 is TGTGCCAGCAGCTTAGATAGGACGCACCAAGAGACCCAGTACTTC. Residues: CASSLDRTHQETQYF.

This clonotype was picked up one time. The chain employs TRBV4-3 and TRBJ2-7; the match to TRBD1 covers 8 bases. Germline lookup yields CDR1 LGHNA and CDR2 YSLEER. Losses at the gene ends were 1 base for V and 1 base for J; bases not matched to a gene: 6. This CDR3 region has 16 residues. CDR3 sequence (DNA): TGCGCCAGCAGCCAAGGGTACCGGGACAGGTCCTACGAGCAGTACTTC. Encoded protein: CASSQGYRDRSYEQYF.

This clonotype was seen repeatedly, ten times or more. The CDR3 coding sequence is TGCAGTGCTAGAGGGCCGACTAGCGGGGGGGCGGGTGAGACCCAGTACTTC. It encodes CSARGPTSGGAGETQYF. V gene TRBV20-1 combines with J gene TRBJ2-5; 14 bases map to TRBD2. The CDR3 is 17 amino acids. V shed 1 base and J 5 bases; nucleotides not matched to a gene: 9. Looked up from germline, CDR1 is DFQATT and CDR2 is SNEGSKA (reference sequence).

This clonotype was recorded at least ten times. The chain is built from TRBV5-5 and TRBJ2-3; the D gene could be TRBD1 or TRBD2 (5 bases each). From germline, CDR1 is SGHKS and CDR2 YYEKEE (reference sequence). The CDR3 is made up of 15 amino acids. Between the trimmed V and J ends, which lost 4 bases and 6 bases, there was a span of 18 bases. The CDR3 reads CASSPINPGTDTQYF. CDR3 nucleotides: TGTGCCAGCAGCCCCATTAACCCCGGGACGGATACGCAGTATTTT.

At least ten counts were recorded for this clonotype. The J gene is TRBJ2-1, the V gene TRBV9, with D possibly called TRBD1 or TRBD2 (5 bases each). Trimming stripped 2 bases from V and 5 bases from J, with 8 bases between. Germline values: CDR1 SGDLS, CDR2 YYNGEE. The CDR3 has 13 amino acids. The CDR3 coding sequence is TGTGCCAGCAGCGTTTTGGGGGACAATGAGCAGTTCTTC. Translated, it gives CASSVLGDNEQFF.

This clonotype came up a few times. This chain joins TRBV11-2 and TRBJ2-1, with 7 bases that match TRBD2. The CDR3 loop spans 15 amino acids. Looked up from germline, CDR1 is SGHAT and CDR2 is FQNNGV. V shed 5 bases, J shed 4 bases, and the junction held 8 bases outside the gene matches. CDR3 protein: CASSPRLAPYNEQFF. DNA for the CDR3: TGTGCCAGCAGCCCTAGACTAGCTCCTTACAATGAGCAGTTCTTC.

This clonotype appeared many times. The V and J genes are TRBV11-2 and TRBJ2-5; possibly TRBD1 for D (5 bases). Germline V gives CDR1 SGHAT, CDR2 FQNNGV. The CDR3 is 15 amino acids. V lost 0 bases, J lost 5 bases, and 13 bases lay in between. This CDR3 reads CASSLDPQGVETQYF. The CDR3 nucleotides read TGTGCCAGCAGCTTAGATCCGCAGGGCGTGGAGACCCAGTACTTC.